A selection of T cell receptor beta chains follows, all from one sample in a study of T cell repertoires in cytomegalovirus infection. Their antigen targets remain unknown. MiXCR, applied by TCRdb to the reads, yields one record per CDR3 protein. In the table there are about 740,000 distinct CDR3 sequences, around 35% of which are singletons. This material consisted of cultured PBMCs, taken from culture after CMV antigen stimulation. These receptor sequences come from a human donor in good health (CMV status not recorded). Some clones in this sample may be carry-over from other donors' samples. Both conserved end residues are part of each CDR3. The order of the fields is D gene, clone size, V gene, J gene, CDR3 protein, CDR3 DNA. D genes are given only for firm matches. Only some rows state a clone size, as once, few, many or a class for expanded clones.

d_call: .
clone_size: few
v_call: TRBV7-9
j_call: TRBJ1-4
cdr3_aa: CASSFGAGGNWDEKLFF
cdr3_nt: TGTGCCAGCAGCTTCGGGGCCGGGGGCAACTGGGATGAAAAACTGTTTTTT

d_call: .
clone_size: .
v_call: TRBV6-5
j_call: TRBJ2-3
cdr3_aa: CASSYSPYLVSTDTQYF
cdr3_nt: TGTGCCAGCAGTTACTCACCCTACTTGGTCAGCACAGATACGCAGTATTTT

d_call: .
clone_size: many
v_call: TRBV12-3/TRBV12-4
j_call: TRBJ1-2
cdr3_aa: CASSFERRFGYGYTF
cdr3_nt: TGTGCCAGCAGTTTTGAGCGTCGGTTCGGTTATGGCTACACCTTC

d_call: TRBD1
clone_size: .
v_call: TRBV27
j_call: TRBJ2-7
cdr3_aa: CASSPRTGWNEQYF
cdr3_nt: TGTGCCAGCAGTCCCCGGACAGGGTGGAACGAGCAGTACTTC

d_call: .
clone_size: .
v_call: TRBV15
j_call: TRBJ1-4
cdr3_aa: CATSSREGSEKLFF
cdr3_nt: TGTGCCACCAGCAGTAGGGAAGGGAGCGAAAAACTGTTTTTT

d_call: TRBD2
clone_size: .
v_call: TRBV20-1
j_call: TRBJ2-3
cdr3_aa: CSGIAGGTDTQYF
cdr3_nt: TGCAGTGGAATAGCGGGGGGTACAGATACGCAGTATTTT

d_call: TRBD1
clone_size: .
v_call: TRBV7-9
j_call: TRBJ1-1
cdr3_aa: CASRLPGTGIDTEAFF
cdr3_nt: TGTGCCAGCAGATTACCCGGGACAGGGATAGACACTGAAGCTTTCTTT

d_call: TRBD2
clone_size: .
v_call: TRBV7-9
j_call: TRBJ2-7
cdr3_aa: CASIPEGLAGEDEQYF
cdr3_nt: TGTGCCAGCATCCCCGAGGGGCTAGCGGGGGAGGACGAGCAGTACTTC

d_call: .
clone_size: .
v_call: TRBV28
j_call: TRBJ2-7
cdr3_aa: CASRLGGGVSYEQYF
cdr3_nt: TGTGCCAGCAGGCTGGGAGGAGGTGTATCCTACGAGCAGTACTTC

d_call: .
clone_size: .
v_call: TRBV20-1
j_call: TRBJ2-3
cdr3_aa: CSASKGPMADTQYF
cdr3_nt: TGCAGTGCTAGTAAGGGTCCCATGGCAGATACGCAGTATTTT

d_call: TRBD1
clone_size: .
v_call: TRBV12-3/TRBV12-4
j_call: TRBJ1-2
cdr3_aa: CASSLPGTGGGYTF
cdr3_nt: TGTGCCAGCAGCCTTCCCGGGACAGGGGGGGGCTACACCTTC

d_call: .
clone_size: many
v_call: TRBV7-2
j_call: TRBJ2-2
cdr3_aa: CASSPALGGGYTGELFF
cdr3_nt: TGTGCCAGCAGCCCCGCTCTAGGGGGGGGGTACACCGGGGAGCTGTTTTTT

d_call: .
clone_size: .
v_call: TRBV2
j_call: TRBJ2-4
cdr3_aa: CASRAYFSMRVAKNIQYF
cdr3_nt: TGTGCCAGCAGAGCTTACTTTTCGATGAGGGTAGCCAAAAACATTCAGTACTTC

d_call: TRBD1
clone_size: .
v_call: TRBV7-9
j_call: TRBJ1-5
cdr3_aa: CASSLVGTGDNQPQHF
cdr3_nt: TGTGCCAGCAGCTTAGTTGGGACAGGAGACAATCAGCCCCAGCATTTT

d_call: .
clone_size: few
v_call: TRBV11-2
j_call: TRBJ1-4
cdr3_aa: CASSWGRDTEKLFF
cdr3_nt: TGTGCCAGCAGCTGGGGCAGAGATACTGAAAAACTGTTTTTT

d_call: .
clone_size: .
v_call: TRBV19
j_call: TRBJ2-7
cdr3_aa: CASSPRIGGAPFYEQYF
cdr3_nt: TGTGCCAGTAGTCCAAGGATTGGCGGGGCTCCTTTCTACGAGCAGTACTTC

d_call: TRBD1
clone_size: many
v_call: TRBV28
j_call: TRBJ1-2
cdr3_aa: CASSQAGVDRLDGYTF
cdr3_nt: TGTGCCAGCAGTCAAGCCGGCGTGGACAGGTTGGATGGCTACACCTTC

d_call: .
clone_size: .
v_call: TRBV6-1
j_call: TRBJ1-1
cdr3_aa: CASKNRAENTEAFF
cdr3_nt: TGTGCCAGCAAAAACAGGGCAGAGAACACTGAAGCTTTCTTT

d_call: .
clone_size: .
v_call: TRBV20-1
j_call: TRBJ2-6
cdr3_aa: CSALANSYSGANVLTF
cdr3_nt: TGCAGTGCTCTTGCCAATTCTTACTCTGGGGCCAACGTCCTGACTTTC

d_call: .
clone_size: few
v_call: TRBV6-6
j_call: TRBJ1-5
cdr3_aa: CASSFRDNNQPQHF
cdr3_nt: TGTGCCAGCAGTTTCCGGGACAACAATCAGCCCCAGCATTTT

d_call: .
clone_size: .
v_call: TRBV2
j_call: TRBJ1-3
cdr3_aa: CASREGVGNTIYF
cdr3_nt: TGTGCCAGCAGAGAAGGGGTCGGAAACACCATATATTTT

d_call: TRBD2
clone_size: .
v_call: TRBV5-4
j_call: TRBJ2-3
cdr3_aa: CASSLTAGGNTDTQYF
cdr3_nt: TGTGCCAGCAGCCTAACTGCGGGGGGGAACACAGATACGCAGTATTTT

d_call: TRBD1
clone_size: .
v_call: TRBV27
j_call: TRBJ1-6
cdr3_aa: CASRDRDSPLHF
cdr3_nt: TGTGCCAGCAGGGACAGGGATTCACCCCTCCACTTT

d_call: .
clone_size: .
v_call: TRBV6-1
j_call: TRBJ2-4
cdr3_aa: CASSYVAEDENIQYF
cdr3_nt: TGTGCCAGCAGTTATGTAGCTGAGGACGAAAACATTCAGTACTTC

d_call: .
clone_size: few
v_call: TRBV4-2
j_call: TRBJ2-7
cdr3_aa: CASSQGGNTYEQYF
cdr3_nt: TGTGCCAGCAGCCAAGGTGGGAACACCTACGAGCAGTACTTC

d_call: .
clone_size: .
v_call: TRBV6-6
j_call: TRBJ2-3
cdr3_aa: CASTLPGSGITQYF
cdr3_nt: TGTGCCAGCACCCTCCCGGGCTCAGGAATTACGCAGTATTTT

d_call: TRBD2
clone_size: .
v_call: TRBV12-3/TRBV12-4
j_call: TRBJ2-4
cdr3_aa: CASSHRDYKNIQYF
cdr3_nt: TGTGCCAGCAGTCACCGGGACTACAAAAACATTCAGTACTTC

d_call: TRBD1
clone_size: .
v_call: TRBV7-9
j_call: TRBJ2-5
cdr3_aa: CASSRIQGPTQETQYF
cdr3_nt: TGTGCCAGCAGCAGAATACAGGGGCCAACGCAAGAGACCCAGTACTTC

d_call: TRBD2
clone_size: few
v_call: TRBV7-2
j_call: TRBJ2-5
cdr3_aa: CASSVTSGGVTQYF
cdr3_nt: TGTGCCAGCAGCGTTACTAGCGGGGGCGTGACCCAGTACTTC

d_call: .
clone_size: .
v_call: TRBV12-3/TRBV12-4
j_call: TRBJ2-2
cdr3_aa: CASSLLGNTGELFF
cdr3_nt: TGTGCCAGCAGTTTACTAGGGAACACCGGGGAGCTGTTTTTT

d_call: TRBD1
clone_size: few
v_call: TRBV27
j_call: TRBJ1-5
cdr3_aa: CASSSGQAGQPQHF
cdr3_nt: TGTGCCAGCAGTTCAGGACAGGCCGGTCAGCCCCAGCATTTT

d_call: .
clone_size: .
v_call: TRBV20-1
j_call: TRBJ2-1
cdr3_aa: CSAREANYNEQFF
cdr3_nt: TGCAGTGCTAGAGAAGCCAACTACAATGAGCAGTTCTTC

d_call: TRBD1
clone_size: few
v_call: TRBV7-6
j_call: TRBJ1-6
cdr3_aa: CASSQYGTGNSPLHF
cdr3_nt: TGTGCCAGCAGCCAATACGGGACAGGGAATTCACCCCTCCACTTT

d_call: .
clone_size: many
v_call: TRBV7-2
j_call: TRBJ1-5
cdr3_aa: CASSSAGQPQHF
cdr3_nt: TGTGCCAGCAGCTCGGCGGGCCAGCCCCAGCATTTT

d_call: .
clone_size: few
v_call: TRBV6-1
j_call: TRBJ2-1
cdr3_aa: CASSPPPYVNEQFF
cdr3_nt: TGTGCCAGCAGTCCCCCCCCCTACGTCAATGAGCAGTTCTTC

d_call: TRBD1
clone_size: .
v_call: TRBV6-2/TRBV6-3
j_call: TRBJ1-2
cdr3_aa: CASTGTGDYGYTF
cdr3_nt: TGTGCCAGCACCGGGACAGGGGACTATGGCTACACCTTC

d_call: .
clone_size: few
v_call: TRBV4-3
j_call: TRBJ1-1
cdr3_aa: CASSRLVGTPNTEAFF
cdr3_nt: TGCGCCAGCAGCCGGTTAGTTGGGACACCGAACACTGAAGCTTTCTTT

d_call: .
clone_size: .
v_call: TRBV7-2
j_call: TRBJ2-5
cdr3_aa: CASSPTRYQETQYF
cdr3_nt: TGTGCCAGCAGCCCAACTAGGTACCAAGAGACCCAGTACTTC

d_call: .
clone_size: .
v_call: TRBV4-3
j_call: TRBJ2-3
cdr3_aa: CASSQGDSEKHF
cdr3_nt: TGCGCCAGCAGCCAAGGGGACTCGGAAAAGCATTTT

d_call: .
clone_size: .
v_call: TRBV11-2
j_call: TRBJ2-1
cdr3_aa: CASSLGFGQRGALSYNEQFF
cdr3_nt: TGTGCCAGCAGCTTAGGTTTCGGCCAGCGCGGAGCCCTCTCCTACAATGAGCAGTTCTTC

d_call: TRBD1
clone_size: .
v_call: TRBV7-9
j_call: TRBJ2-2
cdr3_aa: CASSEGQTIGELFF
cdr3_nt: TGTGCCAGCAGCGAGGGACAGACCATTGGGGAGCTGTTTTTT

d_call: .
clone_size: few
v_call: TRBV29-1
j_call: TRBJ2-3
cdr3_aa: CSMTSTDTQYF
cdr3_nt: TGCAGCATGACTAGCACAGATACGCAGTATTTT

d_call: TRBD1
clone_size: few
v_call: TRBV7-9
j_call: TRBJ2-1
cdr3_aa: CASSVTGDPYNEQFF
cdr3_nt: TGTGCCAGCAGCGTCACAGGGGATCCCTACAATGAGCAGTTCTTC

d_call: .
clone_size: .
v_call: TRBV18
j_call: TRBJ1-1
cdr3_aa: CASSRESGYNTEAFF
cdr3_nt: TGTGCCAGCTCCCGGGAGTCTGGGTACAACACTGAAGCTTTCTTT

d_call: .
clone_size: many
v_call: TRBV7-9
j_call: TRBJ2-2
cdr3_aa: CASSLGLNTGELFF
cdr3_nt: TGTGCCAGCAGCTTAGGATTGAACACCGGGGAGCTGTTTTTT

d_call: .
clone_size: few
v_call: TRBV10-3
j_call: TRBJ1-6
cdr3_aa: CAIGSVQGPNSPLHF
cdr3_nt: TGTGCCATCGGGTCGGTACAGGGACCGAATTCACCCCTCCACTTT

d_call: .
clone_size: .
v_call: TRBV6-1
j_call: TRBJ2-1
cdr3_aa: CASGPRTAYNEQFF
cdr3_nt: TGTGCCAGCGGTCCCAGGACGGCCTACAATGAGCAGTTCTTC

d_call: TRBD2
clone_size: .
v_call: TRBV6-2/TRBV6-3
j_call: TRBJ2-1
cdr3_aa: CASSQSLAGGIEQFF
cdr3_nt: TGTGCCAGCAGTCAGTCACTAGCGGGAGGCATTGAGCAGTTCTTC